The source of this T cell receptor beta chain is a study of T cells in Graves' hyperthyroidism and ophthalmopathy. As for the study in general: Peripheral blood collection took place at initial diagnosis, before any treatment.

RNA transcripts yielded amplified TCR beta CDR3 regions. RT-PCR in the first round (using the HTBI primer set) targeted the TCR CDR3. TCRdb re-called the multiplex PCR reads with MiXCR, one entry per CDR3 protein. The sample includes roughly 700,000 distinct CDR3 sequences, 35% of them seen just once. This clonotype has only a few counts. Trimming cost V 0 bases and J 0 bases, with 15 bases left between them. Germline values: CDR1 MGHRA, CDR2 YSYEKL. The CDR3 totals 18 residues. The specimen sequenced was blood. This chain connects TRBV4-1 to TRBJ1-3, with D uncertain. The TCR originated in a woman between 40 and 55 years old with Graves' hyperthyroidism. The CDR3 is CASSQDRARTYSGNTIYF. The CDR3 bases are TGCGCCAGCAGCCAAGATCGAGCAAGAACTTACTCTGGAAACACCATATATTTT.